A single TCR beta chain is shown here with its context. This entry comes from a study of blood T cell repertoires in COVID-19. The germline V gene encodes CDR1 SGHNT and CDR2 YYREEE (reference sequence). CDR3 length: 14 residues. Trimming removed 2 bases at V and 7 bases at J, with 12 bases between. Here immunoSEQ multiplex PCR was the method, and the copy in TCRdb shows in-frame clones only, minus some. The table lists hundreds of thousands of clones, around 86% of them singletons, with 1% to 1.5% in the top ten. The chain combines TRBV5-4 with TRBJ1-4; a possible D gene is TRBD1 (5 bases). This sequence was found in a man in his 70s with acute or convalescent COVID-19. The sample was peripheral blood. Written as DNA, the CDR3 is TGTGCCAGCAGCTTCCAGGGATCTGGTGAAAAACTGTTTTTT. The encoded protein is CASSFQGSGEKLFF.